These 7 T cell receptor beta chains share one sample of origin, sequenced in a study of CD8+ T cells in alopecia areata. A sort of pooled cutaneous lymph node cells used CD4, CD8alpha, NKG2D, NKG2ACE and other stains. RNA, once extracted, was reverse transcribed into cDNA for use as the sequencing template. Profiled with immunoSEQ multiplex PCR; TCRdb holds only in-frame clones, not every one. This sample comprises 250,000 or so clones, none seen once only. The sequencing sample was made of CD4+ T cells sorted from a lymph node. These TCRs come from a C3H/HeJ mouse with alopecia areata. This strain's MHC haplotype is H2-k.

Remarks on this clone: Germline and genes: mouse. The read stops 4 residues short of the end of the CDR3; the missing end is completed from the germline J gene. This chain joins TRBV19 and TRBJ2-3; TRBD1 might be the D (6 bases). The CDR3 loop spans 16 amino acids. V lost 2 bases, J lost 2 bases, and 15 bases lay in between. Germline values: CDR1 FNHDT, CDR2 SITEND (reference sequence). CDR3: CASSIGRGFFAETLYF. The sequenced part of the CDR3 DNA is TGTGCCAGCAGTATTGGCAGGGGATTTTTTGCAGAA.

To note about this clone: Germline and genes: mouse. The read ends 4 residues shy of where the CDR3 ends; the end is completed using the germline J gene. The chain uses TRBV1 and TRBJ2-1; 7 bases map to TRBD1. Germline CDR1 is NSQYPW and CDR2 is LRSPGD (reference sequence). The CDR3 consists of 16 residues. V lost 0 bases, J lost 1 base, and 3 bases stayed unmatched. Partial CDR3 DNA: TGCACCTGCAGTGCAGAGTCGGGACAGAACTATGCT. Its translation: CTCSAESGQNYA. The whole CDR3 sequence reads CTCSAESGQNYAEQFF.

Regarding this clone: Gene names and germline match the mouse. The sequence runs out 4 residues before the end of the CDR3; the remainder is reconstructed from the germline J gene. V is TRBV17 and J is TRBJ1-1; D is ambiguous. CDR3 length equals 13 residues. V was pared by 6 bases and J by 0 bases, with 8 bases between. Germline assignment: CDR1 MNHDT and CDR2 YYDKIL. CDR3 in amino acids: CASSNRSNTEVFF. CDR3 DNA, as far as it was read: TGTGCTAGCAGCAACAGATCAAACACA.

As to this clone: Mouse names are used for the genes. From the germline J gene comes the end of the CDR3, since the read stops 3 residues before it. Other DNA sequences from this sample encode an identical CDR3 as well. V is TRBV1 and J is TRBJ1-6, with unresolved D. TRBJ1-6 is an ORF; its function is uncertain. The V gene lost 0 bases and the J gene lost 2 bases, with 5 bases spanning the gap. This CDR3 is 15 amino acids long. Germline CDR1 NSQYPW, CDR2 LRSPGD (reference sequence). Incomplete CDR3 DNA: TGCACCTGCAGTGCAGAGGGTGCCTATAATTCGCCC. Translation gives CTCSAEGAYNSP. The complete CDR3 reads CTCSAEGAYNSPLYF.

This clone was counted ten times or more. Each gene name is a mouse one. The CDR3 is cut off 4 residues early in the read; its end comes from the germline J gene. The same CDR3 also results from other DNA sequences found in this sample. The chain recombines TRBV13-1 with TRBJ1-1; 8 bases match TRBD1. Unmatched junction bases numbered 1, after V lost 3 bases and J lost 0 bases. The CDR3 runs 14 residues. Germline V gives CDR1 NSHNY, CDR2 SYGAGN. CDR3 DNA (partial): TGTGCCAGCAGTGGGACAGGGACAAACACA. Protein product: CASSGTGTNT. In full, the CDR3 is CASSGTGTNTEVFF.

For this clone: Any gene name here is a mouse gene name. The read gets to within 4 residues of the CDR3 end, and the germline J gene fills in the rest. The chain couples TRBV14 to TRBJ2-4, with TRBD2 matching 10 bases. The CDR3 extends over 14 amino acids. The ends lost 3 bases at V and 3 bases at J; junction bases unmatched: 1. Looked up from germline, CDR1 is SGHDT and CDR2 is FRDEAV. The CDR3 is CASSSGGAQNTLYF. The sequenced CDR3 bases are TGTGCCAGCAGTTCTGGGGGGGCGCAAAAC.

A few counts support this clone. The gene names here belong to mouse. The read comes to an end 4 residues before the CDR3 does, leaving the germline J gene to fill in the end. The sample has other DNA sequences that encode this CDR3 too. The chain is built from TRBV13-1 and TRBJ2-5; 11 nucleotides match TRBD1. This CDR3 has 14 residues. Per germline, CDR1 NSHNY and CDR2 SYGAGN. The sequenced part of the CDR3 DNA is TGTGCCAGCAGTGAGGACAGGGGGCGGGAC. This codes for CASSEDRGRD. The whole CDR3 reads CASSEDRGRDTQYF.